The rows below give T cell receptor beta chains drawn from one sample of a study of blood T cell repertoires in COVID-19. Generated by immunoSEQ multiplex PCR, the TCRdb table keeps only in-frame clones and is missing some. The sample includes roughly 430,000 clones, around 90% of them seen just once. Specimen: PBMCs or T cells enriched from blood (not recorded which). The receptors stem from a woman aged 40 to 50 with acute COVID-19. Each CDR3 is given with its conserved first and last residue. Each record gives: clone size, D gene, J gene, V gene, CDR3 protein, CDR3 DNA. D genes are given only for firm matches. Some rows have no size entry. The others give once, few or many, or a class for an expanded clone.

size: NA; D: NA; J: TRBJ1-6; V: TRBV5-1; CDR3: CASSLDLLDSPLHF; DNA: TGCGCCAGCAGCTTGGATCTATTGGATTCACCCCTCCACTTT
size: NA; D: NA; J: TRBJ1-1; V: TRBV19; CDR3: CASSRGDSMNTEAFF; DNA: TGTGCCAGTAGTAGAGGCGATTCTATGAACACTGAAGCTTTCTTT
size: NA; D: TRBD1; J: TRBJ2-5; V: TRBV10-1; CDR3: CASSEPRWTGGETQYF; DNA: TGCGCCAGCAGTGAACCAAGGTGGACAGGGGGGGAGACCCAGTACTTC
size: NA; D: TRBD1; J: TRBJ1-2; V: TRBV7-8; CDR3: CASSSRDSSYGYTF; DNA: TGTGCCAGCAGCTCAAGGGACAGTTCCTATGGCTACACCTTC
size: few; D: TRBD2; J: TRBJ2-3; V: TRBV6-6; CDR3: CASSPDRTSGAGDTQYF; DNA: TGTGCCAGCAGTCCCGACCGAACTAGCGGGGCAGGAGATACGCAGTATTTT
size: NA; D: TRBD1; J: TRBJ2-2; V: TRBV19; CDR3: CASSNPGQGGTGELFF; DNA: TGTGCCAGTAGTAATCCGGGACAGGGGGGCACCGGGGAGCTGTTTTTT
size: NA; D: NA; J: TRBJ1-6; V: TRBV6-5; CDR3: CASSYSQVISPLHF; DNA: TGTGCCAGCAGTTACTCGCAGGTGATTTCACCCCTCCACTTT
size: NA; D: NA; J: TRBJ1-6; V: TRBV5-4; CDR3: CASSRPGSNSPLHF; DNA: TGTGCCAGCAGCCGCCCCGGGTCTAATTCACCCCTCCACTTT
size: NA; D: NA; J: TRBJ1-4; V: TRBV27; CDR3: CASSLVGGDGEKLFF; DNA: TGTGCCAGCAGTTTAGTGGGAGGGGATGGTGAAAAACTGTTTTTT
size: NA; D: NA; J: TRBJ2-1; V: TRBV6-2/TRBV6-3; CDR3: CASSLLSVYNEQFF; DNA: TGTGCCAGCAGTCTACTATCGGTCTACAATGAGCAGTTCTTC
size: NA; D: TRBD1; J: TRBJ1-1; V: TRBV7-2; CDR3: CASSLTSAGGLEAFF; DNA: TGTGCCAGCAGCTTAACTTCTGCAGGGGGCTTGGAAGCTTTCTTT
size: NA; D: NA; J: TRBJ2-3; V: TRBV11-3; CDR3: CASSLARGAGTDTQYF; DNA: TGTGCCAGCAGCTTAGCCCGGGGGGCGGGCACAGATACGCAGTATTTT